Below, 30 T cell receptor beta chains from the same sample are listed, as sequenced in a study of beta chain features in type 1 diabetes. Broader study findings: People with Type 1 diabetes carried modestly yet significantly shorter TCRB CDR3s in all four CD4+ subsets.

The isolated RNA, all of it, was reverse transcribed, so expressed TCRB transcripts were what got sequenced. Sequenced by immunoSEQ multiplex PCR; TCRdb stores in-frame clones only, minus some. The repertoire holds some 700,000 clones, with roughly 12% as singletons. Their specific antigens are unknown. The sample comprised naive CD4+ T cells from blood. The receptors were gathered from a young man with type 1 diabetes.

This clone was counted a few times. In nucleotides, the CDR3 is TGTGCCAGCAGCCAAGGTAACGCTGGCGAGCAGTACTTC. It codes for CASSQGNAGEQYF. The chain carries TRBV14 and TRBJ2-7; D gene ambiguous. The CDR3 covers 13 residues. Trimming left V 1 base short and J 6 bases short, with 10 bases between. Germline V gives CDR1 SGHDN, CDR2 FVKESK.

This clone was observed a single time. The chain is built from TRBV27 and TRBJ1-1, with 9 bases fitting TRBD1. From germline, CDR1 is MNHEY and CDR2 SMNVEV (reference sequence). The trim removed 3 bases at V and 4 bases at J, leaving 3 bases unmatched. This CDR3 has 14 residues. As DNA, the CDR3 is TGTGCCAGCAGTTTCGACAGGGGGACCACTGAAGCTTTCTTT. Its protein product is CASSFDRGTTEAFF.

The chain has TRBV13 and TRBJ2-5, with TRBD1 as a possible D gene (6 bases). This CDR3 is 14 amino acids long. The ends were cut back, 5 bases at V and 5 bases at J, with 15 bases in the middle. Germline V gene lookup returns CDR1 PRHDT and CDR2 FYEKMQ (reference sequence). CDR3 in DNA: TGTGCCAGCAGCCGTGGGGGCTCTTGGGAGACCCAGTACTTC. Translated, it gives CASSRGGSWETQYF.

The chain has TRBV5-4 and TRBJ1-4, with 8 bases fitting TRBD1. CDR1 is SGHNT, CDR2 YYREEE, per germline (reference sequence). This CDR3 comprises 14 residues. Germline trimming cut 1 base from V and 8 bases from J; bases unmatched to any gene: 4. This CDR3 reads CASSLQGATEKLFF. CDR3 nucleotides: TGTGCCAGCAGCTTGCAGGGGGCGACGGAAAAACTGTTTTTT.

Concerning this clone itself: Possible read error: a much larger clone is one base away. This CDR3 is also generated by other DNA sequences in the sample. The chain combines TRBV30 with TRBJ2-2, with D perhaps matching TRBD1 (5 bases). CDR3 length: 13 amino acids. CDR1 and CDR2 (germline): GTSNPN, SVGIG (reference sequence). V gave up 2 bases and J gave up 1 base, with 5 bases separating them. For the CDR3, the DNA is TGTGCCTGGAGTACAGGGAACACCGGGGAGCTGTTTTTT. Residues: CAWSTGNTGELFF.

V gene TRBV18 combines with J gene TRBJ2-3; D possibly matches TRBD1 or TRBD2 (6 bases each). Germline lookup yields CDR1 KGHSH and CDR2 LQKENI. The CDR3 covers 17 residues. The germline V and J ends were trimmed by 3 bases and 3 bases, with 19 bases remaining between them. The CDR3 coding sequence is TGTGCCAGCTCACCCCTCTCGGGGGCCAGAACGACAGATACGCAGTATTTT. It codes for CASSPLSGARTTDTQYF.

The chain carries TRBV27 and TRBJ1-2, with TRBD1 matching 9 bases. J gave up 5 bases and V 1 base, and 2 bases lay outside the gene matches. CDR1 is MNHEY, CDR2 SMNVEV, per germline (reference sequence). CDR3 length: 14 amino acids. The CDR3 reads CASSLYGQGYGYTF. For the CDR3, the DNA is TGTGCCAGCAGTTTATACGGACAGGGGTATGGCTACACCTTC.

This clone was counted only a few times. This chain joins TRBV2 and TRBJ2-3, with unresolved D. The CDR3 has 12 residues. V lost 6 bases to trimming and J lost 3 bases, with 7 bases between them. Germline V gives CDR1 SNHLY, CDR2 FYNNEI. CDR3 bases: TGTGCCAGCAGCGTCTGGACAGATACGCAGTATTTT. Amino acids: CASSVWTDTQYF.

This chain links TRBV9 with TRBJ2-5; 8 positions match TRBD2. The CDR3 covers 15 residues. J gave up 0 bases and V 4 bases, and 5 bases lay outside the gene matches. CDR1 and CDR2 from the germline V gene are SGDLS and YYNGEE. The CDR3 bases are TGTGCCAGCAGCCCCCGGGGGGGGAACCAAGAGACCCAGTACTTC. Its protein is CASSPRGGNQETQYF.

This clone was seen more than once but under ten times. V and J are TRBV30 and TRBJ1-1; unclear D gene. V dropped 4 bases and J dropped 0 bases, with 9 bases sitting between them. The CDR3 is made up of 13 amino acids. The germline CDR1 and CDR2 sequences are GTSNPN and SVGIG (reference sequence). DNA for the CDR3: TGTGCCTGGATCCGACAAGTGAACACTGAAGCTTTCTTT. Its protein product is CAWIRQVNTEAFF. The full variable domain, in which reference TRBV30 and TRBJ1-1 provide the parts outside the CDR3, is SQTIHQWPATLVQPVGSPLSLECTVEGTSNPNLYWYRQAAGRGLQLLFYSVGIGQISSEVPQNLSASRPQDRQFILSSKKLLLSDSGFYLCAWIRQVNTEAFFGQGTRLTVV.

This clone has only a few counts. The rearrangement links TRBV7-9 to TRBJ2-7; D ambiguous. The germline V gene encodes CDR1 SEHNR and CDR2 FQNEAQ (reference sequence). The length of the CDR3 is 14 residues. Trimming cost V 5 bases and J 0 bases, with 11 bases left between them. The CDR3 DNA reads TGTGCCAGCAGCCTCTCGCCCAGCTCCTACGAGCAGTACTTC. Protein: CASSLSPSSYEQYF.

J is TRBJ2-2 and V is TRBV10-3; possible D gene TRBD2, 6 bases. Trimming cost V 5 bases and J 6 bases, with 16 bases left between them. Germline V lookup: CDR1 ENHRY, CDR2 SYGVKD. The CDR3 length is 15 residues. CDR3 bases: TGTGCCATCAGTCCGGGACTTGTGGGTGCCGGGGAGCTGTTTTTT. Its translation: CAISPGLVGAGELFF.

In its sample, this clone was seen a few times. This chain connects TRBV19 to TRBJ2-3, with D hard to call. Looked up from germline, CDR1 is LNHDA and CDR2 is SQIVND (reference sequence). V was shortened by 3 bases and J by 6 bases, with 13 bases between the two germline ends. The CDR3 loop spans 14 amino acids. CDR3 nucleotides: TGTGCCAGTAGTATCGGGTCCGTTGGGGATACGCAGTATTTT. Translation gives CASSIGSVGDTQYF.

This clone has more than one count but fewer than ten. J is TRBJ2-4 and V is TRBV29-1, with unresolved D. CDR3 length: 12 amino acids. Deletions cut 7 bases from V and 6 bases from J, with 13 bases between. From germline, CDR1 is SQVTM and CDR2 ANQGSEA. CDR3 nucleotide sequence: TGCAGCGCCAGTGATGTGGGAAACATTCAGTACTTC. This codes for CSASDVGNIQYF.

This clone was found a few times. The gene calls are TRBV15 and TRBJ1-2, with 9 bases identical to TRBD1. The CDR3 sequence is 15 residues long. J was trimmed by 8 bases and V by 0 bases; bases with no gene match: 7. Germline loops: CDR1 LNHNV, CDR2 YYDKDF (reference sequence). In nucleotides, the CDR3 is TGTGCCACCAGCAGAGATCGGACAGGGGTTGAAGGCTACACCTTC. Translation: CATSRDRTGVEGYTF.

V is TRBV11-1 and J is TRBJ2-1; D tentatively reads TRBD1 or TRBD2 (5 bases each). This CDR3 is built from 16 residues. From germline, CDR1 is SGHAT and CDR2 FQDESV (reference sequence). The V end lost 5 bases, the J end lost 6 bases, and 20 bases lay between the germline ends. This chain's CDR3 is CASSHTPGRVSNEQFF. The CDR3 nucleotides read TGTGCCAGCAGCCATACCCCGGGACGGGTGTCCAATGAGCAGTTCTTC.

This sequence joins TRBV29-1 and TRBJ2-3; TRBD2 aligns across 7 bases. The ends lost 6 bases at V and 11 bases at J; junction bases unmatched: 8. This CDR3 has 11 amino acids. From germline, CDR1 is SQVTM and CDR2 ANQGSEA. The CDR3 reads CSVIGGLRQYF. In nucleotides, the CDR3 is TGCAGCGTAATCGGGGGGTTGAGGCAGTATTTT.

This clone has only a few counts. The chain carries TRBV28 and TRBJ2-5; D might be TRBD1 (6 bases). The CDR3 consists of 11 residues. CDR1 MDHEN and CDR2 SYDVKM come from the germline V gene. The ends were cut back, 11 bases at V and 6 bases at J, with 13 bases in the middle. The CDR3 here is CAAGRGKTQYF. CDR3 DNA sequence: TGTGCCGCGGGCAGGGGAAAGACCCAGTACTTC. Based on the CDR3 plus reference TRBV28 and TRBJ2-5, the full variable domain is DVKVTQSSRYLVKRTGEKVFLECVQDMDHENMFWYRQDPGLGLRLIYFSYDVKMKEKGDIPEGYSVSREKKERFSLILESASTNQTSMYLCAAGRGKTQYFGPGTRLLVL.

The chain links TRBV7-9 to TRBJ1-6; a possible D gene is TRBD1 (5 bases). Germline CDR1 is SEHNR and CDR2 is FQNEAQ (reference sequence). Deletions cut 4 bases from V and 0 bases from J, with 16 bases between. This CDR3 spans 18 amino acids. The CDR3 DNA is TGTGCCAGCAGCTCCGCCGGGACGGGGAGCTCCTATAATTCACCCCTCCACTTT. As protein: CASSSAGTGSSYNSPLHF.

V usage is TRBV5-1 and J usage is TRBJ1-2; D not certain. Germline V gene data show CDR1 as SGHRS and CDR2 as YFSETQ. CDR3 size: 15 residues. Trimming stripped 4 bases from V and 2 bases from J, with 15 bases between. In DNA form, the CDR3 reads TGCGCCAGCAGCCCCGTCCAAGCGCGCAACTATGGCTACACCTTC. The encoded protein is CASSPVQARNYGYTF.

The chain carries TRBV5-1 and TRBJ2-2; 10 nucleotides match TRBD1. The V gene end was trimmed by 9 bases and the J gene end by 4 bases; junction bases not matched to a gene: 6. This CDR3 is built from 14 residues. CDR1 and CDR2 (germline): SGHRS, YFSETQ. CDR3 sequence: CATGTGDPTGELFF. The CDR3 nucleotides are TGCGCCACCGGGACAGGGGACCCCACCGGGGAGCTGTTTTTT.

In its sample, this clone was seen a few times. This chain links TRBV6-1 with TRBJ2-5, with 7 bases that match TRBD1. CDR1 and CDR2 from the germline V gene are MNHNS and SASEGT. V shed 6 bases and J 5 bases; nucleotides not matched to a gene: 6. This CDR3 comprises 13 residues. Here the CDR3 reads CASRKQGMETQYF. CDR3 nucleotides: TGTGCCAGCAGGAAACAGGGGATGGAGACCCAGTACTTC.

This clone was found a few times. This sequence joins TRBV29-1 and TRBJ1-2; the D gene is possibly TRBD1 (5 bases). The CDR3 is 11 residues long. Per germline, CDR1 SQVTM and CDR2 ANQGSEA. V was shortened by 5 bases and J by 4 bases, with 8 bases between the two germline ends. In nucleotides, the CDR3 is TGCAGCGTTACGACAGTCTATGGCTACACCTTC. It is translated as CSVTTVYGYTF.

The chain combines TRBV10-3 with TRBJ1-6; no definite D call. This CDR3 spans 14 amino acids. V shed 7 bases and J shed 8 bases, with 15 bases lying between them. Per germline, CDR1 ENHRY and CDR2 SYGVKD. Here the CDR3 DNA reads TGTGCCATCAAACGCGAGTGGCGGGATTCACCCCTCCACTTT. Translating it yields CAIKREWRDSPLHF.

This clone was detected only a few times. The chain joins TRBV25-1 to TRBJ1-2; D uncertain. Germline CDR1 and CDR2: MGHDK and SYGVNS. CDR3 length: 14 residues. V was trimmed by 3 bases and J by 5 bases, leaving 13 bases between them. CDR3 sequence (DNA): TGTGCCAGCAGTGATGGAGTCCTCCGGTATGGCTACACCTTC. Translating it yields CASSDGVLRYGYTF.

This clone has just a few counts. The rearrangement joins TRBV7-8 to TRBJ2-2; D ambiguous. Germline values: CDR1 SGHVS, CDR2 FQNEAQ. The CDR3 runs 15 residues. Deletions cut 4 bases from V and 1 base from J, with 10 bases between. The CDR3: CASSSGLGNTGELFF. The CDR3 region has the DNA TGTGCCAGCAGCTCTGGGTTGGGGAACACCGGGGAGCTGTTTTTT.

The table lists this clone with a few counts. This chain uses TRBV15 with TRBJ2-6; D not resolved. This CDR3 contains 17 residues. CDR1 LNHNV and CDR2 YYDKDF come from the germline V gene (reference sequence). V shed 0 bases and J shed 0 bases, with 9 bases lying between them. CDR3 in amino acids: CATSREAKSSGANVLTF. The CDR3 nucleotides are TGTGCCACCAGCAGAGAAGCCAAGAGCTCTGGGGCCAACGTCCTGACTTTC.

This clone showed up just a few times. The genes are TRBV4-1 and TRBJ1-6, with a possible D match to TRBD1 (6 bases). Germline CDR1 is MGHRA and CDR2 is YSYEKL. Trimming left V 0 bases short and J 7 bases short, with 13 bases between. The length of the CDR3 is 16 residues. CDR3 protein: CASSQDGGAGNSPLHF. Written as DNA, the CDR3 is TGCGCCAGCAGCCAAGACGGGGGGGCAGGGAATTCACCCCTCCACTTT.

This clone was detected a few times. The CDR3 is CASSLFSTDSGANVLTF. CDR3 sequence (DNA): TGTGCCAGCAGCTTATTTAGTACAGACTCTGGGGCCAACGTCCTGACTTTC. The chain is built from TRBV7-8 and TRBJ2-6, with D hard to call. Trimming removed 2 bases at V and 0 bases at J, with 11 bases between. This CDR3 spans 17 amino acids. Germline V gene sequence: CDR1 SGHVS, CDR2 FQNEAQ.

The chain recombines TRBV9 with TRBJ1-6; the D gene is possibly TRBD1 (6 bases). Trimming stripped 4 bases from V and 9 bases from J, with 17 bases between. CDR3 length: 15 residues. CDR1 is SGDLS and CDR2 is YYNGEE in the germline V gene. CDR3 sequence reads: CASSPGGQGSSPLHF. CDR3 sequence (DNA): TGTGCCAGCAGCCCCGGGGGGCAGGGATCTTCACCCCTCCACTTT.